This T cell receptor beta chain was sequenced in a study of shared clonotypes between healthy human individuals (dated by TCRdb to 2019 to 2021). Describing the broader study: The cohort included a few men and a couple of women between 18 and 49 years of age. Per donor, three plates each were used for CD4 naive and CD4 memory, two for CD8 naive, and one for CD8 memory. To estimate repertoire size and how much clonotype sharing occurs between individuals, the study deeply sequenced the blood TCR repertoires of five healthy adults. Libraries were prepared and TCR repertoires were sequenced by different laboratories using diverse techniques, in order to increase sequencing depth and limit assay-specific biases. Leukapheresis yielded between about 0.9 and 10 billion PBMCs per donor.

Points on this clone: Its antigen remains undetermined. Base qualities are not recorded, but no much larger clone differs from it by a single base.

The CDR3 measures 16 amino acids from cysteine to phenylalanine. The sequence is cut down to CDR3 DNA, 48 bases in frame from base 1. Sequences LGHNA (CDR1) and YSLEER (CDR2) are obtained from the germline V gene. V lost 0 bases and J lost 2 bases; the stretch between them is 11 bases long. Donors were healthy HIV-negative adults with no recently reported acute infections or vaccinations. Only Caucasian adults living in Nashville, Tennessee, USA were represented among the donors. CD4+ T cells were enriched by magnetic negative selection, after which naive cells were positively selected on CD45RA and the negative fraction was taken as the memory subset. Blood was obtained by leukapheresis, after which PBMCs were separated by Ficoll-Histopaque density gradient centrifugation and cryopreserved in liquid nitrogen vapor phase. Purity and quantity of every magnetically sorted T cell population were checked by analytical flow cytometry. Genomic DNA was isolated from every sorted fraction and measured by UV absorbance on a Nanodrop 2000c.

Using the deep immunoSEQ assay, multiplex PCR amplified TCR CDR3 regions from genomic DNA. For each cell subset, the extracted genomic DNA was distributed evenly across all wells of several immunoSEQ 96-well plates, and each plate served as one replicate. Each replicate PCR for sorted subsets received about 180 ng genomic DNA, equal to tens of thousands of T cell genomes. Purified libraries were measured with a Qubit 3.0 fluorometer, size-checked on a Bioanalyzer 2100, and measured again with the KAPA Library Quantification kit. Every immunoSEQ 96-well plate was sequenced on a dedicated single-read 150-cycle Illumina NextSeq 550 flow cell. On the study's bioinformatics: Because the immunoSEQ output included only junctional sequences and no quality scores, the filtering could not be the same as the filtering used for full-length reads. To assign V/J genes and CDR3, sequences were annotated using PyIR, a Python wrapper for IgBLAST v1.9, with IMGT germline references. Reads were removed for weak V/J assignments (E-value above 1e-6), missing CDR3, stop codons, out-of-frame junctions, or ambiguous translated residues. V3J clonotypes were defined by identical inferred V gene, J gene, and CDR3 amino acid sequence. The percentage overlap between two repertoires was calculated by dividing the number of shared unique clonotypes by the size of the smaller repertoire. Three approaches were used to assess repertoire richness: RTK rarefaction, the Chao1 estimator, and Recon v2.1 estimates of unobserved clonotypes. Generation probabilities for all TCRbeta clonotypes obtained by the gDNA method from a handful of donors were computed using OLGA. TCRdb re-hosts the immuneACCESS table, in-frame sequences only. Its copies lack some clones; in the studies checked, an unresolved V gene accounts for under half of them, and the cause for the rest is not known. V and J calls and clone size are those listed in that table; D and trimming were worked out from the DNA. Within this sample are some 2,500,000 clones, with roughly 93% of them counted one time only. Of the sample, around 0.4% falls within the top ten clones.

Overall study outcomes, separate from this receptor: When a handful of donors were compared, the shared fraction of clonotypes was about 5.5% for naive CD4, roughly 3.3% for naive CD8, 2.3% for memory CD4, and about 0.36% for memory CD8. Pairwise subsampling led to the expectation that sequencing depth would affect the degree of clonotype sharing among donors. Estimated clonotype richness was generally larger for naive than for memory subsets. Rarefaction of sorted-subset datasets indicated incomplete sequencing despite the large sequencing depth. Sampling was restricted to blood, and TCR repertoires in tissues likely differ from the TCR repertoires found in blood. Because the study included a small number of donors, the genetic and exposure-history diversity represented was limited. Compared with non-shared clonotypes, clonotypes shared by all four sorted-subset donors had higher generation probabilities.

Material: naive CD4+ T cells from PBMCs. In the paper's terms, the cell subset or site label means: CD45RA+ positively selected. This TCR was sampled from a man aged 18 to 30 in good health. Some clones in this sample may be carry-over from other donors' samples. Rearrangement joined TRBV4-3 to TRBJ2-1, with the D gene uncertain. The DNA sequence is as follows: TGCGCCAGCAGCCAAGAACTGTCCCGGACCTACAATGAGCAGTTCTTC. Translated, it gives CASSQELSRTYNEQFF.